This T cell receptor beta chain was documented in a study of radiation and T cells in renal cell carcinoma. Study context: Nephrectomy followed 15 Gy stereotactic body radiation by 4 weeks.

Sequencing was performed with immunoSEQ multiplex PCR; in TCRdb, only in-frame clones are kept and a portion is missing. The table has about 91,000 clones, 82% seen once; the top ten hold 6% to 7%. The study's findings and limits: Top tumor clonotypes rose in blood 2 weeks post-radiation, then contracted. Without pretreatment biopsies, baseline tumor clonotype presence was undetermined.

The sample's time point: baseline pretreatment blood. The treatment is: 15 Gy SBRT to primary tumor, nephrectomy 4 weeks later. The patient's renal cell carcinoma had clear cell pathology. Comments on this clone: Antigen: not known.

Sample: blood, taken from a patient whose treatment included radiotherapy and nephrectomy. The origin of this receptor is a man in his 60s with renal cell carcinoma.

This CDR3 is CASSSRGQGDSGANVLTF. CDR3 bases: TGTGCCAGCAGCTCCCGGGGACAGGGGGACTCTGGGGCCAACGTCCTGACTTTC. J is TRBJ2-6 and V is TRBV7-6; 11 bases fit TRBD1. V lost 4 bases and J lost 0; bases outside the gene matches: 5. Germline CDR1 is SGHVS and CDR2 is FNYEAQ. The CDR3 is 18 residues long. Full variable domain (missing parts from reference TRBV7-6 and TRBJ2-6): GAGVSQSPRYKVTKRGQDVALRCDPISGHVSLYWYRQALGQGPEFLTYFNYEAQQDKSGLPNDRFSAERPEGSISTLTIQRTEQRDSAMYRCASSSRGQGDSGANVLTFGAGSRLTVL.